This TCR beta chain was identified in a study of blood T cells in healthy people across ages. A second about 6 to 11 cycle PCR used barcoded and J-beta primers. TCRdb re-analysed the 5' RACE reads in MiXCR, keeping a single row per CDR3 protein. Of about 930,000 distinct CDR3 sequences in the sample, 25% to 30% were seen once. Germline CDR1 SGHDN, CDR2 FVKESK. The CDR3 runs to 14 residues. Trimming took off 7 bases at V and 10 bases at J, with 17 bases between the two ends. The sample was also linked to a second study, of T cells of mothers and their children. That work states: A few healthy Caucasian mothers served as donors, and their six children did as well.

The sequence came from a woman in her thirties or forties in good health. The V and J genes are TRBV14 and TRBJ1-6, with TRBD1 as a possible D gene (5 bases). Sequencing was carried out using blood. Here the CDR3 DNA reads TGTGCCAGCAAGAATGAGATAAGGGGATCACCCCTCCACTTT. Its protein product is CASKNEIRGSPLHF. Based on the CDR3 plus reference TRBV14 and TRBJ1-6, the full variable domain is EAGVTQFPSHSVIEKGQTVTLRCDPISGHDNLYWYRRVMGKEIKFLLHFVKESKQDESGMPNNRFLAERTGGTYSTLKVQPAELEDSGVYFCASKNEIRGSPLHFGNGTRLTVT.